This T cell receptor beta chain was sequenced in a study of molecular identifiers for immune sequencing clone quantification. Overall study results and limits: For effector cells, clones above 20 RNA copies held over 99% of molecules; for naive cells, under 1%.

It was with previously described methods and listed TCR primers that bulk TCR libraries were made. TCRdb itself ran the PCR reads through MiXCR, one entry per CDR3 protein. Counted here are 75,000 to 95,000 distinct CDR3 sequences, 20% to 30% occurring once; the ten biggest clones make up 0.6% to 0.9%. Trimming shortened V by 1 base and J by 1 base, and 10 bases separated the two germline ends. Germline values: CDR1 MGHRA, CDR2 YSYEKL. The CDR3 is 15 residues long. Notes on this clonotype: Its antigen is still unknown.

This clonotype was obtained from a human donor in good health. Some libraries in this study had Jurkat cell RNA spiked in. This chain uses TRBV4-1 with TRBJ1-1, with no clear D. Input material: naive CD8+ T cells from blood, with Jurkat cell RNA spiked in. Subset here: FACS-sorted CD8+CD4-CCR7+CD45RA+ naive T cells. CDR3 nucleotides: TGCGCCAGCAGCCAAGTGCCAGACAAGAACACTGAAGCTTTCTTT. This encodes CASSQVPDKNTEAFF.